Listed here are 11 T cell receptor beta chains from one sample, sequenced in a study of cytomegalovirus exposure and HLA in healthy donors. The table came from immunoSEQ multiplex PCR; TCRdb's copy has only in-frame clones and leaves some out. The table lists about 180,000 clones, about 83% of them singletons. Sequenced material: PBMCs. Source of these receptors: a woman in her twenties or thirties in good health and CMV-seronegative.

This clone came up a few times. The chain carries TRBV5-1 and TRBJ1-2; the match to TRBD1 covers 7 bases. V trimming: 5 bases; J trimming: 2 bases; junction bases outside the gene matches: 12. The germline gives CDR1 SGHRS, CDR2 YFSETQ. The CDR3 has 16 amino acids. The CDR3 DNA is TGCGCCAGCAGTACACTACCGGGACAGAGGAACTATGGCTACACCTTC. Translation: CASSTLPGQRNYGYTF.

This chain joins TRBV10-2 and TRBJ2-5, with TRBD2 as a possible D gene (7 bases). The V end lost 4 bases, the J end lost 4 bases, and 19 bases lay between the germline ends. The CDR3 spans 16 residues. Germline assignment: CDR1 WSHSY and CDR2 SAAADI. The CDR3 DNA follows: TGCGCCAGCAGTGGTGCTAGTCGGGGGGCTATAGAGACCCAGTACTTC. Amino acid sequence: CASSGASRGAIETQYF.

This clone was counted between two and nine times. The V call is TRBV6-1, the J call TRBJ2-3, with D maybe TRBD2 (6 bases). V was clipped by 2 bases and J by 0 bases, with 9 bases between them. The V gene's germline CDR1 is MNHNS and CDR2 SASEGT. CDR3 size: 15 residues. This chain's CDR3 is CASSELAGSTDTQYF. CDR3 coding DNA: TGTGCCAGCAGTGAACTGGCGGGGAGCACAGATACGCAGTATTTT.

The gene calls are TRBV7-9 and TRBJ2-5, with TRBD2 matching 7 bases. The V gene's germline CDR1 is SEHNR and CDR2 FQNEAQ (reference sequence). The CDR3 contains 15 residues. The ends lost 5 bases at V and 9 bases at J; junction bases unmatched: 15. CDR3 loop: CASSPPAGLMGPQYF. In nucleotides, the CDR3 is TGTGCCAGCAGCCCTCCAGCGGGGCTTATGGGACCCCAGTACTTC.

This chain uses TRBV5-6 with TRBJ1-4, with unresolved D. From germline, CDR1 is SGHDT and CDR2 YYEEEE. The V end lost 2 bases, the J end lost 8 bases, and 10 bases lay between the germline ends. CDR3 length: 13 amino acids. The CDR3 is CASSLSGSEKLFF. The CDR3 DNA reads TGTGCCAGCAGCTTATCCGGGTCCGAAAAACTGTTTTTT.

The genes are TRBV29-1 and TRBJ1-1, with 7 bases identical to TRBD1. Unmatched junction bases numbered 6, after V lost 5 bases and J lost 3 bases. This CDR3 contains 13 residues. CDR1 SQVTM and CDR2 ANQGSEA come from the germline V gene. The DNA for the CDR3 is TGCAGCGTTAGGAGGGGGCTTGACACTGAAGCTTTCTTT. It translates to CSVRRGLDTEAFF.

This chain connects TRBV6-1 to TRBJ2-1, with D maybe TRBD1 (5 bases). CDR1 is MNHNS, CDR2 SASEGT, per germline. The CDR3 runs 14 residues. V lost 8 bases and J 4 bases, leaving 15 bases between the germline ends. Here the CDR3 reads CASFPARVYNEQFF. CDR3 nucleotides: TGTGCCAGCTTCCCGGCCAGGGTATACAATGAGCAGTTCTTC.

In this sample, this clone turned up once. The rearrangement uses TRBV15 and TRBJ2-7; 9 bases are a match to TRBD1. The V gene's germline CDR1 is LNHNV and CDR2 YYDKDF (reference sequence). V trimming: 4 bases; J trimming: 9 bases; junction bases outside the gene matches: 7. The CDR3 is 13 residues long. CDR3 in amino acids: CATSTDRGEWQYF. The CDR3 bases are TGTGCCACCAGCACCGACAGGGGGGAATGGCAGTACTTC.

The CDR3 nucleotides read TGTGCCAGCAGCATCCGACAGGGGGCGTCTGGCGAAAAACTGTTTTTT. Amino acid sequence: CASSIRQGASGEKLFF. The chain employs TRBV7-8 and TRBJ1-4; TRBD1 matches 10 bases. Germline CDR1 reads SGHVS; CDR2 reads FQNEAQ. V shed 5 bases, J shed 8 bases, and the junction held 11 bases outside the gene matches. The CDR3 consists of 16 residues.

The chain employs TRBV25-1 and TRBJ2-7, with D perhaps matching TRBD2 (5 bases). This CDR3 is 12 amino acids long. Trimming removed 1 base at V and 5 bases at J, with 6 bases between. Per the germline V gene, CDR1 is MGHDK and CDR2 is SYGVNS. CDR3 coding DNA: TGTGCCAGCAGTGAATCGGGGAACGAGCAGTACTTC. This translates into CASSESGNEQYF.

The V gene is TRBV6-5, the J gene TRBJ1-6; D call uncertain. The germline V gene encodes CDR1 MNHEY and CDR2 SVGAGI. V was shortened by 10 bases and J by 12 bases, with 19 bases between the two germline ends. The CDR3 spans 13 residues. Written as DNA, the CDR3 is TGTGCCACCACGAGGGTTGAGGGTGGACCCCTCCACTTT. This translates into CATTRVEGGPLHF.